This T cell receptor beta chain was sequenced in a study of metastatic and nonmetastatic thyroid tumors. Study background: Comparative analysis of repertoires was undertaken across blood and tumor or nodule tissue obtained from malignant and benign thyroid patients. Study-level points and caveats: As reported, TCR beta diversity in blood and tumor was significantly higher in malignant thyroid tumors than in benign nodules.

All patients were treatment-naive before thyroid surgery. This clone is medium-sized. The antigen is unknown. Source study methods: It was from CDR3 differences across clinicopathological groups that a distant-metastasis classifier for papillary thyroid cancer was built. Via MiXCR, TCRdb re-called the PCR reads. Clone size and V and J calls follow TCRdb, not the original study. The sample yields approximately 19,000 clones, 22% seen once. The V segment lost 6 bases and the J segment 5 bases; nucleotides outside the gene matches: 10. Germline CDR1 reads SNHLY; CDR2 reads FYNNEI. The CDR3 extends over 14 amino acids.

The sequenced material came from tumor tissue. The V and J genes are TRBV2 and TRBJ2-7, with 7 nucleotides matching TRBD1. The receptor was isolated from a male donor with papillary thyroid cancer or a benign thyroid nodule (not recorded which). Some clones in this sample may be carry-over from other donors' samples. The DNA of the CDR3 is TGTGCCAGCAGGGTGGACAGGATGGGGAACGAGCAGTACTTC. It encodes CASRVDRMGNEQYF.